Listed below are T cell receptor beta chains from one sample, sequenced in a study of T cell responses to AZD1222 COVID-19 vaccine. Profiling relied on immunoSEQ multiplex PCR, and the TCRdb table lists in-frame clones only, not all of them. The sample lists roughly 80,000 clones; almost 90% were seen once. The input for sequencing was peripheral blood, taken 28 days after the second AZD1222 dose. The origin of the receptors is an adult who received the AZD1222 COVID-19 vaccine. The CDR3 runs from the conserved cysteine through the conserved F or W. The D gene is left open where the match is weak. Part of the rows lack a size; the others show once, few, many or a class for expanded clones.

DNA | CDR3 | J | V | D | size
TGTGCCAGCAGCGTTGGTCCAGATACGCAGTATTTT | CASSVGPDTQYF | TRBJ2-3 | TRBV9 | NA | once
TGTGCCAGCAGTTACGAAAAGGGACCGACTGAAGCTTTCTTT | CASSYEKGPTEAFF | TRBJ1-1 | TRBV6-2/TRBV6-3 | NA | NA
TGTGCAAGTCGCTTACCTTCTCAGGGTTCCGCTACTGAAGCTTTCTTT | CASRLPSQGSATEAFF | TRBJ1-1 | TRBV12-2 | NA | NA
TGTGCCAGCAGTGAAGGGAATAGCAATCAGCCCCAGCATTTT | CASSEGNSNQPQHF | TRBJ1-5 | TRBV6-1 | NA | NA
TGCAGCGTTATCGACGGCACAGATACGCAGTATTTT | CSVIDGTDTQYF | TRBJ2-3 | TRBV29-1 | NA | NA
TGTGCCAGCAGCGCGCAGGGGAGAAACACCATATATTTT | CASSAQGRNTIYF | TRBJ1-3 | TRBV9 | NA | once
TGTGCCAGCAACTTATCCTGGGGTGGGGCCAACGTCCTGACTTTC | CASNLSWGGANVLTF | TRBJ2-6 | TRBV5-5 | NA | few
TGTGCCAGCAGGTCATCTGGGGCCTACGAGCAGTACTTC | CASRSSGAYEQYF | TRBJ2-7 | TRBV12-3/TRBV12-4 | NA | NA
TGTGCCTGGAGTCCGGGAGGGGAAGAGCAGTACTTC | CAWSPGGEEQYF | TRBJ2-7 | TRBV30 | TRBD2 | NA
TGTGCCAGCAGTTCCCGGACCTTCTACGAGCAGTACTTC | CASSSRTFYEQYF | TRBJ2-7 | TRBV12-3/TRBV12-4 | NA | once
TGTGCCAGTAGTATGACGGCCGAGGGAGTCCCAACTACGAGAGAGCAGTACTTC | CASSMTAEGVPTTREQYF | TRBJ2-7 | TRBV19 | NA | NA
TGTGCCAGCAGTAAGGGGGCCACCGGGGAGCTGTTTTTT | CASSKGATGELFF | TRBJ2-2 | TRBV25-1 | TRBD1 | NA
TGTGCCAGCAGCACCCGACAGGGTAATTCACCCCTCCACTTT | CASSTRQGNSPLHF | TRBJ1-6 | TRBV3-1/TRBV3-2 | TRBD1 | few
TGTGCCTGGGGGGGAAGGACAGGGGTTAACTATGGCTACACCTTC | CAWGGRTGVNYGYTF | TRBJ1-2 | TRBV30 | TRBD1 | NA
TGTGCCTGGAGGGGAGGCGGGGGACCTTACAATGAGCAGTTCTTC | CAWRGGGGPYNEQFF | TRBJ2-1 | TRBV30 | TRBD2 | NA
TGCGCCAGCAGCTTGGACACGGGGAACACTGAAGCTTTCTTT | CASSLDTGNTEAFF | TRBJ1-1 | TRBV5-1 | NA | NA
TGCGCCAGCAGCCAAGGTGGGCAGGGCCTTTATAGCAATCAGCCCCAGCATTTT | CASSQGGQGLYSNQPQHF | TRBJ1-5 | TRBV4-1 | NA | NA
TGTGCCAGCAGCTTAGACAGGGGCCCTGGAAACACCATATATTTT | CASSLDRGPGNTIYF | TRBJ1-3 | TRBV7-3 | TRBD1 | NA
TGTGCCAGCTCACCCGGACAGGTTTTTATGAACACTGAAGCTTTCTTT | CASSPGQVFMNTEAFF | TRBJ1-1 | TRBV18 | TRBD1 | NA
TGTGCCAGCGAACGTAGCAGGGGCTACAATGAGCAGTTCTTC | CASERSRGYNEQFF | TRBJ2-1 | TRBV6-5 | NA | NA
TGCGCCAGCAGCCAAGGGACAAGCTCTGGGGCCAACGTCCTGACTTTC | CASSQGTSSGANVLTF | TRBJ2-6 | TRBV4-1 | NA | once
TGTGCCAGCAGTTACCCGGGGGGGGCCCAGTTCTTC | CASSYPGGAQFF | TRBJ2-1 | TRBV6-2/TRBV6-3 | TRBD2 | NA
TGTGCCAGCAGTTCCTCGGGCATCAACACTGAAGCTTTCTTT | CASSSSGINTEAFF | TRBJ1-1 | TRBV6-5 | NA | NA
TGTGCCAGTAGTCAGAGGGACTATGGCTACACCTTC | CASSQRDYGYTF | TRBJ1-2 | TRBV19 | NA | NA
TGTGCCAGCAGGGGACAGTCTTCAACACCCCTCCACTTT | CASRGQSSTPLHF | TRBJ1-6 | TRBV6-5 | TRBD1 | once
TGTGCCAGCAGAGAGCAGGCGGGCTTCGGCTACACCTTC | CASREQAGFGYTF | TRBJ1-2 | TRBV2 | NA | NA
TGCGCCAGCAGCCATTTAGGCGTTCGGGAAAAACTGTTTTTT | CASSHLGVREKLFF | TRBJ1-4 | TRBV4-1 | NA | NA
TGTGCCAGCAGCCCTAGCCGAAACTATGGCTACACCTTC | CASSPSRNYGYTF | TRBJ1-2 | TRBV14 | NA | NA
TGCGCCAGCAGCCAGACAGGGGGCGAGGGCCAGCCCCAGCATTTT | CASSQTGGEGQPQHF | TRBJ1-5 | TRBV5-1 | TRBD1 | NA
TGTGCCAGCAGTTACAACCGGGCTAGCGGGGATGGAGAGCAGTTCTTC | CASSYNRASGDGEQFF | TRBJ2-1 | TRBV6-6 | TRBD2 | NA
TGTGCCAGCAGTCTCAAGAGGGGTCAGATAAATGAAAAACTGTTTTTT | CASSLKRGQINEKLFF | TRBJ1-4 | TRBV14 | NA | few
TGTGCCAGCAGCTTGTCAATAATACGAAGCGGGGGGGTCAACACCGGGGAGCTGTTTTTT | CASSLSIIRSGGVNTGELFF | TRBJ2-2 | TRBV5-5 | TRBD2 | NA
TGTGCCAGCAGCACGGGACTAGCTTGGTCCTACAATGAGCAGTTCTTC | CASSTGLAWSYNEQFF | TRBJ2-1 | TRBV5-4 | TRBD2 | NA
TGTGCCAGCAGTTTGTATAGCAATCAGCCCCAGCATTTT | CASSLYSNQPQHF | TRBJ1-5 | TRBV12-3/TRBV12-4 | NA | few
TGCGCCAGCAGCTTCACGCTCCCTAACCGGGGGCGATATGGCACAGATACGCAGTATTTT | CASSFTLPNRGRYGTDTQYF | TRBJ2-3 | TRBV5-1 | NA | NA
TGTGCCAGCAGCTTAATTCGGGCGGAAGAGACCCAGTACTTC | CASSLIRAEETQYF | TRBJ2-5 | TRBV7-8 | NA | NA
TGTGCCAGTAGTATGTTGGGGTCTTGGACTAGCGCAGATACGCAGTATTTT | CASSMLGSWTSADTQYF | TRBJ2-3 | TRBV19 | TRBD2 | once
TGTGCCAGCAGTTACGCGGGACAGGGTATAGGGTATGGCTACACCTTC | CASSYAGQGIGYGYTF | TRBJ1-2 | TRBV6-5 | TRBD1 | few
TGTGCCAGCAGCTTAGGGCAGGGGATAGGGCCCCAGCATTTT | CASSLGQGIGPQHF | TRBJ1-5 | TRBV7-9 | NA | NA
TGTGCCAGCAGTACTAGGGAAACTGAAGCTTTCTTT | CASSTRETEAFF | TRBJ1-1 | TRBV11-2 | NA | few
TGTGCCAGCAGGACAGGGCGCAATCAGCCCCAGCATTTT | CASRTGRNQPQHF | TRBJ1-5 | TRBV28 | TRBD1 | NA